The 13 T cell receptor beta chains given below trace back to one sample, sequenced in a study of blood T cells in healthy people across ages. A second PCR, run for roughly 7 to 12 cycles, used a sample-barcoded 5' primer plus a J-beta primer mix. TCRdb fed the 5' RACE reads into MiXCR, producing one record per CDR3 protein. The table includes around 1.5 million distinct CDR3 sequences, approximately 40% detected once. The sequencing sample was made of blood. All receptors come from a woman aged 18 to 35 in good health.

This clonotype was observed a handful of times. V usage is TRBV7-6 and J usage is TRBJ1-1, with D uncertain. This CDR3 has 15 residues. Germline lookup yields CDR1 SGHVS and CDR2 FNYEAQ. With 5 bases removed from V and 1 base from J, the gap between germline ends came to 14 bases. The CDR3 region is CASSPRAAENTEAFF. The CDR3 DNA sequence: TGTGCCAGCAGCCCGAGGGCGGCCGAGAACACTGAAGCTTTCTTT.

The rearrangement joins TRBV10-3 to TRBJ1-1, with D perhaps TRBD1 (6 bases). V dropped 6 bases and J dropped 6 bases, with 8 bases sitting between them. The CDR3 has 11 residues. Germline CDR1 ENHRY, CDR2 SYGVKD. CDR3 sequence reads: CAIRQGAEAFF. CDR3 bases: TGTGCCATCAGACAGGGAGCTGAAGCTTTCTTT.

This chain uses TRBV9 with TRBJ1-2; no clear D gene. The germline V gene encodes CDR1 SGDLS and CDR2 YYNGEE. The CDR3 totals 12 residues. The V and J ends lost 0 bases and 8 bases respectively, with 8 bases between them. CDR3 bases: TGTGCCAGCAGCGTAGACGCCGGCGGCTACACCTTC. Protein: CASSVDAGGYTF.

The chain links TRBV7-6 to TRBJ2-3; D is perhaps TRBD2 (6 bases). Germline CDR1 is SGHVS and CDR2 is FNYEAQ. V lost 2 bases to trimming and J lost 3 bases, with 15 bases between them. This CDR3 comprises 16 residues. The CDR3 sequence: CASSLQDMGRTDTQYF. The CDR3 DNA is TGTGCCAGCAGCTTACAGGACATGGGGAGGACAGATACGCAGTATTTT.

This clonotype turned up a few times. The V gene is TRBV4-1, the J gene TRBJ2-7, with 8 bases fitting TRBD1. CDR1 is MGHRA, CDR2 YSYEKL, per germline. This CDR3 has 16 amino acids. The trim removed 4 bases at V and 6 bases at J, leaving 14 bases unmatched. CDR3: CASSPSSRTGTPEQYF. In DNA, the CDR3 is TGCGCCAGCAGCCCCTCAAGCAGGACAGGGACCCCCGAGCAGTACTTC.

The table lists this clonotype with a few counts. For the CDR3, the DNA is TGTGCCAGCAGTTCGAGGACCACAGATACGCAGTATTTT. Protein sequence: CASSSRTTDTQYF. The chain couples TRBV12-3 or TRBV12-4 to TRBJ2-3; no firm D call. The CDR3 runs 13 residues. Trimming pared 4 bases from V and 2 bases from J, leaving 7 bases between.

The chain uses TRBV30 and TRBJ2-4, with D possibly being TRBD2 (6 bases). Near its end, the DNA agrees better with TRBJ2-7, so the J call may be wrong. This CDR3 contains 15 residues. CDR1 and CDR2 from the germline V gene are GTSNPN and SVGIG (reference sequence). For the CDR3, the DNA is TGTGCCTGGAGTAGAGAAGGCTGGGGGGAGAACGAGCAGTACTTC. It translates to CAWSREGWGENEQYF.

The gene calls are TRBV4-1 and TRBJ2-1; D is unclear. The germline V and J ends were trimmed by 2 bases and 5 bases, with 4 bases remaining between them. The CDR3 covers 12 residues. Germline CDR1 is MGHRA and CDR2 is YSYEKL. CDR3 sequence: CASSQHDNEQFF. CDR3 sequence (DNA): TGCGCCAGCAGCCAACACGACAATGAGCAGTTCTTC.

This rearrangement joins TRBV20-1 to TRBJ1-4, with 7 bases fitting TRBD1. The ends lost 1 base at V and 2 bases at J; junction bases unmatched: 10. The CDR3 totals 17 residues. Germline-derived CDR1 and CDR2 are DFQATT and SNEGSKA (reference sequence). Here the CDR3 DNA reads TGCAGTGCTAGAGGGCCTGCCAGGGGGTGGACTAATGAAAAACTGTTTTTT. Encoded protein: CSARGPARGWTNEKLFF.

The J gene is TRBJ2-1, the V gene TRBV5-1, with 7 nucleotides matching TRBD1. V gave up 4 bases and J gave up 6 bases; unmatched junction bases: 7. Per germline, CDR1 SGHRS and CDR2 YFSETQ. This CDR3 has 14 residues. The CDR3: CASSPGTVFNEQFF. The CDR3 coding sequence is TGCGCCAGCAGCCCCGGGACAGTCTTCAATGAGCAGTTCTTC.

This rearrangement joins TRBV3-1 to TRBJ2-1; 7 nucleotides line up with TRBD2. The trim removed 10 bases at V and 5 bases at J, leaving 11 bases unmatched. CDR1 is LGHDT and CDR2 is YNNKEL in the germline V gene (reference sequence). The CDR3 covers 14 residues. The CDR3 bases are TGTGCCACAGCATATGGGGGAGGGAACAATGAGCAGTTCTTC. Encoded protein: CATAYGGGNNEQFF.

J is TRBJ2-1 and V is TRBV5-1, with TRBD2 matching over 7 bases. CDR1 and CDR2 (germline): SGHRS, YFSETQ. After removal of 4 bases from V and 8 bases from J, the junction contained 18 bases not matched to a gene. CDR3 length: 17 amino acids. The CDR3 sequence is CASSPGTNPASVHEQFF. The DNA of the CDR3 is TGCGCCAGCAGCCCCGGGACTAACCCAGCTTCCGTGCATGAGCAGTTCTTC.

This clonotype was observed a few times. The chain links TRBV2 to TRBJ1-2; 7 bases line up with TRBD1. Looked up from germline, CDR1 is SNHLY and CDR2 is FYNNEI. This CDR3 is 14 amino acids long. V lost 5 bases to trimming and J lost 7 bases; unmatched junction nucleotides: 10. CDR3 residues: CASSLGQVIAGYTF. CDR3 bases: TGTGCCAGCAGTCTTGGACAGGTTATTGCTGGCTACACCTTC.